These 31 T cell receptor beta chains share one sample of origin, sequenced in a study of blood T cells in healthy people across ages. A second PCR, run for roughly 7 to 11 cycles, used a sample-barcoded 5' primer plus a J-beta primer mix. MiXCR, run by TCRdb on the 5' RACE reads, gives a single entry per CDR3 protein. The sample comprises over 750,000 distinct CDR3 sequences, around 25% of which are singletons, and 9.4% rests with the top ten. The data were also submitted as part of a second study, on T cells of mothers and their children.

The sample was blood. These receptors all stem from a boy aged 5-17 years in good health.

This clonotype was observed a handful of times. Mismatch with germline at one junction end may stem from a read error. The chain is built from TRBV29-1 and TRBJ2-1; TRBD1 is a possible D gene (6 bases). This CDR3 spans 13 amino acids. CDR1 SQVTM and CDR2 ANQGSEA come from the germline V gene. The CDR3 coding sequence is TGCAGCGTCGAAGGGGGTTATTCGGATGAGCAGTTCTTC. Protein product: CSVEGGYSDEQFF.

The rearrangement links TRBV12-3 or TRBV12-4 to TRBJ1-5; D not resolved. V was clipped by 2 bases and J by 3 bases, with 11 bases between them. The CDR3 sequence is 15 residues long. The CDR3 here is CASSLKMGNNQPQHF. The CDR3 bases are TGTGCCAGCAGTTTAAAAATGGGCAACAATCAGCCCCAGCATTTT.

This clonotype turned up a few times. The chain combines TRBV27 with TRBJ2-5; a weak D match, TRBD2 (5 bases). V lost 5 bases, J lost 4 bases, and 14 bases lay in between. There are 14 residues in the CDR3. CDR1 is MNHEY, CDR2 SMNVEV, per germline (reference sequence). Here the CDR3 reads CASSPSPAGETQYF. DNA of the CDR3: TGTGCCAGCAGTCCCAGTCCCGCGGGAGAGACCCAGTACTTC.

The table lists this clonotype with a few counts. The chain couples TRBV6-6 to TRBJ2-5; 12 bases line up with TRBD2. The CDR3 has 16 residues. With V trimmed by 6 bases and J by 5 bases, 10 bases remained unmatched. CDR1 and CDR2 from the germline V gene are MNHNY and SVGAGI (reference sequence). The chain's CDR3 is CASSHSSGGARETQYF. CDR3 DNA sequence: TGTGCCAGCAGCCATTCTAGCGGGGGGGCCCGGGAGACCCAGTACTTC.

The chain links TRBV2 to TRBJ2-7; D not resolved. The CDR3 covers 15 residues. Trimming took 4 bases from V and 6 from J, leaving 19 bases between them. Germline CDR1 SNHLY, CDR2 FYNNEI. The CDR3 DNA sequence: TGTGCCAGCAGTGTCAGCAAGCTCCGGGCCGGCGAGCAGTACTTC. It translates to CASSVSKLRAGEQYF.

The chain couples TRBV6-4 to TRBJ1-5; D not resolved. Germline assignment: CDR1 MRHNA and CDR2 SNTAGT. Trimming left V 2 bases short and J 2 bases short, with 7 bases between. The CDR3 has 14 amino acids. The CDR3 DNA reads TGTGCCAGCAGTGACCTCGCGGGCAATCAGCCCCAGCATTTT. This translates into CASSDLAGNQPQHF.

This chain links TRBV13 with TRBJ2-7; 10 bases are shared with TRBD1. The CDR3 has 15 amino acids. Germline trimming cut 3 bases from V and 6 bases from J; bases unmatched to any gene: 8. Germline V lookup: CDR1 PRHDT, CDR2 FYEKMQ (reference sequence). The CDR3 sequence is CASSFRTGGTSEQYF. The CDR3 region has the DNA TGTGCCAGCAGCTTCCGGACAGGGGGTACGAGCGAGCAGTACTTC.

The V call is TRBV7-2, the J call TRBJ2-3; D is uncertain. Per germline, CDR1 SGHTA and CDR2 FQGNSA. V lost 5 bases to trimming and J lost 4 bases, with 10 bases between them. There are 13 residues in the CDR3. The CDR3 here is CASSPQTSDTQYF. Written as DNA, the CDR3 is TGTGCCAGCAGCCCACAAACTTCAGATACGCAGTATTTT.

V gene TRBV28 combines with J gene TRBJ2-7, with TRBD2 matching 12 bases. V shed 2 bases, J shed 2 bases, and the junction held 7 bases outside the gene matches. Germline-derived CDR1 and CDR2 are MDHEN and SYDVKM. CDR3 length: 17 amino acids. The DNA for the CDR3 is TGTGCCAGCAGTTTACCGACTAGCGGGAGCCCTACCTACGAGCAGTACTTC. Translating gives CASSLPTSGSPTYEQYF. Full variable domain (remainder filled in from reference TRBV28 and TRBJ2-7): DVKVTQSSRYLVKRTGEKVFLECVQDMDHENMFWYRQDPGLGLRLIYFSYDVKMKEKGDIPEGYSVSREKKERFSLILESASTNQTSMYLCASSLPTSGSPTYEQYFGPGTRLTVT.

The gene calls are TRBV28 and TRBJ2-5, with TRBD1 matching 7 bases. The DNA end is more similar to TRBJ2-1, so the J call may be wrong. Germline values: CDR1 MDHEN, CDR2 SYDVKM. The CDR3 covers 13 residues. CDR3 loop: CASSIRQGSEQFF. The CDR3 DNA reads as TGTGCCAGCAGTATAAGACAGGGCAGTGAGCAGTTCTTC.

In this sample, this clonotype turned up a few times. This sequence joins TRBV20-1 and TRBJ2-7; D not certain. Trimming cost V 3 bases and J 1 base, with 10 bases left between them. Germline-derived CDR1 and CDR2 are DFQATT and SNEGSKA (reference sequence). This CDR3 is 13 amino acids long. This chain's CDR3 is CSASGQLSYEQYF. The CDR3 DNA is TGCAGTGCTAGCGGTCAGCTTTCCTACGAGCAGTACTTC.

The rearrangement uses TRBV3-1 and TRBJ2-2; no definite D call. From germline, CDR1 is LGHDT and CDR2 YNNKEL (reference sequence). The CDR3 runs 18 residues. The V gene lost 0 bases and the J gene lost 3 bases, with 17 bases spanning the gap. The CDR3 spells CASSQDPRVRLYTGELFF. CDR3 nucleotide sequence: TGTGCCAGCAGCCAAGATCCCCGGGTGCGTTTGTACACCGGGGAGCTGTTTTTT.

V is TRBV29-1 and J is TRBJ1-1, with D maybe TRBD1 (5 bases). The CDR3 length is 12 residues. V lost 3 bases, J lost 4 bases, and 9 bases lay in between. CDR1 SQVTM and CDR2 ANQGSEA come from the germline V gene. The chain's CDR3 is CSVDQGGTEAFF. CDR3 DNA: TGCAGCGTTGACCAGGGTGGCACTGAAGCTTTCTTT.

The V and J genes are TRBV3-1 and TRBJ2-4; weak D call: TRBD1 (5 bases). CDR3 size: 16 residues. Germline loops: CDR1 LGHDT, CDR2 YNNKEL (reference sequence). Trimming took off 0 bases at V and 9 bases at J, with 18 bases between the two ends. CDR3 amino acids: CASSQDYLGAWGIQYF. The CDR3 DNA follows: TGTGCCAGCAGCCAAGATTATTTAGGGGCATGGGGCATTCAGTACTTC.

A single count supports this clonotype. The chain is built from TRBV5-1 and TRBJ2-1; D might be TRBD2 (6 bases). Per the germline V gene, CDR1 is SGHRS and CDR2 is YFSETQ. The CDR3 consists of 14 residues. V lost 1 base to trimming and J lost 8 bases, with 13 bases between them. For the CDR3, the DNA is TGCGCCAGCAGCTTGATACCGGGGGACCATGAGCAGTTCTTC. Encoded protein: CASSLIPGDHEQFF.

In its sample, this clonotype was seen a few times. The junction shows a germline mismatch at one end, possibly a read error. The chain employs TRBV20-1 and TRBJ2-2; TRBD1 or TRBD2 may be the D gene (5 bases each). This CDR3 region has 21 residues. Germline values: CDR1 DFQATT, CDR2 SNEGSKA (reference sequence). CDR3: CSARGVLSERPLIANTGELFF. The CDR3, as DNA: TGCAGTGCGAGAGGGGTGTTGTCGGAGCGACCCCTCATCGCGAACACCGGGGAGCTGTTTTTT.

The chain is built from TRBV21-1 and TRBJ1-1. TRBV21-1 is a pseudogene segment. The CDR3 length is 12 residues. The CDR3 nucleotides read TGTGCCAGCAGCAAATCCGGCACTGAAGCTTTCTTT. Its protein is CASSKSGTEAFF.

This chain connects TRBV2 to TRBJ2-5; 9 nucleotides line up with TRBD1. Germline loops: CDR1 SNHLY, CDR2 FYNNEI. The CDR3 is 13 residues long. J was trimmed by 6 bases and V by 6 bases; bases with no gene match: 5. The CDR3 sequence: CASREDRGQTQYF. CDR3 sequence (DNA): TGTGCCAGCAGAGAGGACAGGGGTCAGACCCAGTACTTC. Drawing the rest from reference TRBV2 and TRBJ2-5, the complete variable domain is EPEVTQTPSHQVTQMGQEVILRCVPISNHLYFYWYRQILGQKVEFLVSFYNNEISEKSEIFDDQFSVERPDGSNFTLKIRSTKLEDSAMYFCASREDRGQTQYFGPGTRLLVL.

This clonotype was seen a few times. The CDR3 DNA reads TGTGCCAGCAGCCGACGGTTGGGCAACAATGAGCAGTTCTTC. Its translation is CASSRRLGNNEQFF. The V and J genes are TRBV11-2 and TRBJ2-1, with no clear D. Trimming removed 5 bases at V and 5 bases at J, with 13 bases between. The CDR3 length is 14 residues. Germline CDR1 SGHAT, CDR2 FQNNGV.

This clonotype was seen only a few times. This CDR3 reads CASSLRPGAGYGYTF. The CDR3 region has the DNA TGTGCCAGCAGCTTAAGGCCGGGGGCTGGCTATGGCTACACCTTC. The V and J genes are TRBV7-3 and TRBJ1-2; weak D call: TRBD1 (6 bases). Between the trimmed V and J ends, which lost 1 base and 4 bases, there was a span of 13 bases. Germline CDR1 SGHTA, CDR2 FQGTGA. The CDR3 totals 15 residues.

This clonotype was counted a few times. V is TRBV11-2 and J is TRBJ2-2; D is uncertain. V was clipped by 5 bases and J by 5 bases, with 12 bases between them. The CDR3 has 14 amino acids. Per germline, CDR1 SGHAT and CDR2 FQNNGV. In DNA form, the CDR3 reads TGTGCCAGCAGCCCGTTATTAGGGACCGGGGAGCTGTTTTTT. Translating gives CASSPLLGTGELFF.

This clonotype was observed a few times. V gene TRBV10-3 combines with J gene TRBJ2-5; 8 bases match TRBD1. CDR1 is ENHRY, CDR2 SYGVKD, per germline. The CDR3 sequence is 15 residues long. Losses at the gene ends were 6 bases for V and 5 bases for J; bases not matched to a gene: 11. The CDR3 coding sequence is TGTGCCATCAGCGACCCGGACAGGGATGGGGAGACCCAGTACTTC. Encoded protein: CAISDPDRDGETQYF.

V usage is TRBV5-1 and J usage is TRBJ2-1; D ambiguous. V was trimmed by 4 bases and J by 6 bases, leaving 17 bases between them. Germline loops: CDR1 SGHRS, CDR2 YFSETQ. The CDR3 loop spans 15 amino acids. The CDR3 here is CASSAYIRVGNEQFF. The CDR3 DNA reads TGCGCCAGCAGCGCCTACATTAGGGTTGGCAATGAGCAGTTCTTC.

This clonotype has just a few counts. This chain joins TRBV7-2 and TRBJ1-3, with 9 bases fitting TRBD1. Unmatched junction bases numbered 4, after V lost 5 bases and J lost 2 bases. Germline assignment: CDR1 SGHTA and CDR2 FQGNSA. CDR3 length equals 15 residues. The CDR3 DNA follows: TGTGCCAGCAGCACCAACAGGGGGCCTGGAAACACCATATATTTT. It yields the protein CASSTNRGPGNTIYF. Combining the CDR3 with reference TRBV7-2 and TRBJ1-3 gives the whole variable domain GAGVSQSPSNKVTEKGKDVELRCDPISGHTALYWYRQSLGQGLEFLIYFQGNSAPDKSGLPSDRFSAERTGGSVSTLTIQRTQQEDSAVYLCASSTNRGPGNTIYFGEGSWLTVV.

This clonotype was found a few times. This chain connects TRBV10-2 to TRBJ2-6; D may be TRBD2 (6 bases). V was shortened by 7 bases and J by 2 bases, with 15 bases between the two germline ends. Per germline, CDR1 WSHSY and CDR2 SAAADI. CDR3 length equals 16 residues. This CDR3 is CASKAGRPTGANVLTF. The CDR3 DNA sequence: TGCGCCAGCAAGGCGGGGAGACCCACTGGGGCCAACGTCCTGACTTTC.

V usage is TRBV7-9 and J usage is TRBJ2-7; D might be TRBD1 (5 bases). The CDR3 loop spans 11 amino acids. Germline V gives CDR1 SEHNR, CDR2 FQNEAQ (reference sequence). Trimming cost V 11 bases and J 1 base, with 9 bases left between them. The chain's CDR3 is CASQESYEQYF. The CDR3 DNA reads TGTGCCTCACAGGAGTCCTACGAGCAGTACTTC.

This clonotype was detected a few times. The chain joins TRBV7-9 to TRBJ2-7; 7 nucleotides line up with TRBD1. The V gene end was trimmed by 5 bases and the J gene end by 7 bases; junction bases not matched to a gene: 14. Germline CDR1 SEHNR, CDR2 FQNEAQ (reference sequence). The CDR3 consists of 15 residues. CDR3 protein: CASSGRATTGEEQYF. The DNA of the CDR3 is TGTGCCAGCAGCGGACGGGCTACTACAGGGGAAGAGCAGTACTTC.

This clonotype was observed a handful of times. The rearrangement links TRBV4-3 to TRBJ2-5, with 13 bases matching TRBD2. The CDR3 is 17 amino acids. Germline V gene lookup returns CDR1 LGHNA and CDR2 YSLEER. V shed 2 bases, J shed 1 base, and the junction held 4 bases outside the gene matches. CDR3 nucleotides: TGCGCCAGCAGCCAACAGGGACTAGCGGGGAGCCAAGAGACCCAGTACTTC. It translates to CASSQQGLAGSQETQYF.

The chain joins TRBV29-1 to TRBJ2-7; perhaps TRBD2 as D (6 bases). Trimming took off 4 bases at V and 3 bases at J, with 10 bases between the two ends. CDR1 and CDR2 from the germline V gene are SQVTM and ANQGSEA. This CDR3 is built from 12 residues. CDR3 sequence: CSVGGASYEQYF. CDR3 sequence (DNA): TGCAGCGTTGGCGGGGCCAGCTACGAGCAGTACTTC.

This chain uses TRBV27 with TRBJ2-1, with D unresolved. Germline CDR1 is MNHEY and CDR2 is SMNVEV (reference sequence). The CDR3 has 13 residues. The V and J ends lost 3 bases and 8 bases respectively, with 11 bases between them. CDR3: CASSFLADDEQFF. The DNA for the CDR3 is TGTGCCAGCAGTTTTCTTGCGGACGATGAGCAGTTCTTC.

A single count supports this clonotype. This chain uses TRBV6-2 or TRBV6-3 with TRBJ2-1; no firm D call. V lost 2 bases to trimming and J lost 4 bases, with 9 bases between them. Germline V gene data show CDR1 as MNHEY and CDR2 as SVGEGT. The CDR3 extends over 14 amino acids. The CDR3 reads CASSYGPLYNEQFF. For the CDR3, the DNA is TGTGCCAGCAGTTACGGGCCGTTGTACAATGAGCAGTTCTTC.